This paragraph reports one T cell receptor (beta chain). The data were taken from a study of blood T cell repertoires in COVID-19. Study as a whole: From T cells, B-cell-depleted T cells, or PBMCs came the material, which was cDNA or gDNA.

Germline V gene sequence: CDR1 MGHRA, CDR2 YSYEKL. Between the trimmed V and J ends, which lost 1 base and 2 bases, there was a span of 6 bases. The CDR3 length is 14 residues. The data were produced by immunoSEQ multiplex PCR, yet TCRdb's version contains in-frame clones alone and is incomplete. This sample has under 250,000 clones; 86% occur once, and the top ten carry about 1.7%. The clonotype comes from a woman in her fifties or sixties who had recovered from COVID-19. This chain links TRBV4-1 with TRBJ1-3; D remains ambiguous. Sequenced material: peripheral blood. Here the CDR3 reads CASSQGEAGNTIYF. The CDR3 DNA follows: TGCGCCAGCAGCCAAGGGGAGGCTGGAAACACCATATATTTT.